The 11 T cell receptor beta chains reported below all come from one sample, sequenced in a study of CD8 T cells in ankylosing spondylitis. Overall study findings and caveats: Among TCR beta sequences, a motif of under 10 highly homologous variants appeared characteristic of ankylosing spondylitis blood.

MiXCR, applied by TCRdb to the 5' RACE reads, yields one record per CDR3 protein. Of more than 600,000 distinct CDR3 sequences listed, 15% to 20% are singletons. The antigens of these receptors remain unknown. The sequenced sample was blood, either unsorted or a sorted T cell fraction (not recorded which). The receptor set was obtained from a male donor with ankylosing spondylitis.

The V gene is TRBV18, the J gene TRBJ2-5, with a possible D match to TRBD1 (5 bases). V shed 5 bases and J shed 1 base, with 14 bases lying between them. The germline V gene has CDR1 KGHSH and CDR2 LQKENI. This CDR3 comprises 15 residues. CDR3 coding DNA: TGTGCCAGCTCAGTCGGTTCCACAGGCCAAGAGACCCAGTACTTC. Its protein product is CASSVGSTGQETQYF.

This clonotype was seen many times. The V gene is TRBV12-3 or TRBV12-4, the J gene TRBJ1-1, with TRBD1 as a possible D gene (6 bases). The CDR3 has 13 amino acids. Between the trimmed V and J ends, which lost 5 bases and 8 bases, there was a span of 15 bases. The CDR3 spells CASSRDRTREAFF. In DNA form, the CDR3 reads TGTGCCAGCAGTCGCGACAGGACCCGCGAAGCTTTCTTT.

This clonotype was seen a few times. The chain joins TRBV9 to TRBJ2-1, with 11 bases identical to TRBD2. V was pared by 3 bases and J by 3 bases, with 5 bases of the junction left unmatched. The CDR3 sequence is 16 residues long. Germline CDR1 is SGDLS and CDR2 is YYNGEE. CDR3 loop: CASSATGTSGYNEQFF. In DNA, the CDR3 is TGTGCCAGCAGCGCGACCGGGACTAGCGGCTACAATGAGCAGTTCTTC.

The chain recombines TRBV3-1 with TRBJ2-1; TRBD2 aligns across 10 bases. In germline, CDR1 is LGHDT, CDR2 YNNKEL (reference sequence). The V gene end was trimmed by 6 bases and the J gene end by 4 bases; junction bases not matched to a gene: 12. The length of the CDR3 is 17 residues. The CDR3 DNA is TGTGCCAGCAGTTATAGGACTAGCGGAAAGGGATACAATGAGCAGTTCTTC. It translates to CASSYRTSGKGYNEQFF.

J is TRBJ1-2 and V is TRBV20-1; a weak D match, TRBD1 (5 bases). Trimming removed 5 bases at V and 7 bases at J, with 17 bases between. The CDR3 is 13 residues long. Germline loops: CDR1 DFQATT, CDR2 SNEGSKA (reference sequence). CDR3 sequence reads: CSAPKSQGRGYTF. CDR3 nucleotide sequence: TGCAGTGCTCCGAAGTCTCAGGGTCGTGGCTACACCTTC.

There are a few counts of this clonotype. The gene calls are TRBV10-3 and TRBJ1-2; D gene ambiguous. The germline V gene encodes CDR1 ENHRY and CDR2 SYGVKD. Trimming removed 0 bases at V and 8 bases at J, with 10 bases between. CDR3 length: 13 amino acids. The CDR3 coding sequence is TGTGCCATCAGTGAGTCTGTAAGGCAAGGCTACACCTTC. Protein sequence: CAISESVRQGYTF.

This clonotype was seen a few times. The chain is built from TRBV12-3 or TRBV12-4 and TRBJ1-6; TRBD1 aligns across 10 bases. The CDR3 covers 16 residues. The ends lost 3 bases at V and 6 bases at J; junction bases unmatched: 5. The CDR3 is CASSLIRTGGNSPLHF. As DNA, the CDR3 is TGTGCCAGCAGTTTGATCCGGACAGGGGGTAATTCACCCCTCCACTTT.

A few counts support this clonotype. Written as DNA, the CDR3 is TGTGCCAGCAGCCAAGGAGACAGGGGTGATGGCTACACCTTC. This encodes CASSQGDRGDGYTF. The chain couples TRBV7-9 to TRBJ1-2, with 8 nucleotides matching TRBD1. V trimming: 5 bases; J trimming: 6 bases; junction bases outside the gene matches: 8. CDR1 is SEHNR, CDR2 FQNEAQ, per germline (reference sequence). CDR3 length: 14 amino acids.

In nucleotides, the CDR3 is TGTGCCAGCAGTTACATAGGTGGAACTAGCGGGCCCTCGGATACGCAGTATTTT. This encodes CASSYIGGTSGPSDTQYF. J is TRBJ2-3 and V is TRBV6-5, with 9 bases lining up with TRBD2. Germline assignment: CDR1 MNHEY and CDR2 SVGAGI. The ends lost 2 bases at V and 6 bases at J; junction bases unmatched: 15. The CDR3 runs to 18 residues.

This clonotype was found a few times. CDR3: CASRQQETQYF. The CDR3 coding sequence is TGTGCCAGCAGACAACAAGAGACCCAGTACTTC. V is TRBV12-3 or TRBV12-4 and J is TRBJ2-5; the D is unclear. The CDR3 is 11 residues long. Trimming removed 6 bases from V and 2 bases from J, with 4 bases in between.

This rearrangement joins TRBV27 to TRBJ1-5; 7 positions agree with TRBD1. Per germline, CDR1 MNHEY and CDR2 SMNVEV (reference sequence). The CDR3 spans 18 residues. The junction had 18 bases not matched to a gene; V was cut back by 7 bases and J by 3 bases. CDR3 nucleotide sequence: TGTGCCAGCACTCGGAAAAACAGGGGTCGGCCCCACAATCAGCCCCAGCATTTT. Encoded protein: CASTRKNRGRPHNQPQHF.